The next 18 T cell receptor beta chains were all read from a single sample in a study of long-term antiretroviral therapy in people with HIV. Survey-level resolution applied to immunoSEQ assay v3.0. Using immunoSEQ multiplex PCR, the repertoire was profiled, and TCRdb retains in-frame clones only, with some absent. The sample carries more than 20,000 clones, just over 85% recorded once. The sequencing used unsorted PBMCs, collected 1.3 years after starting antiretroviral therapy. The receptors stem from a man in his 60s with HIV.

This clone was seen a few times. V and J are TRBV2 and TRBJ1-2; D is uncertain. This CDR3 spans 15 amino acids. The V gene's germline CDR1 is SNHLY and CDR2 FYNNEI. The ends were cut back, 3 bases at V and 2 bases at J, with 13 bases in the middle. CDR3 residues: CASSDSRGGNYGYTF. The CDR3 bases are TGTGCCAGCAGTGACTCCCGGGGAGGGAACTATGGCTACACCTTC.

The chain links TRBV11-2 to TRBJ1-2; tentatively, D is TRBD1 (5 bases). The CDR3 runs to 13 residues. The V and J ends lost 0 bases and 3 bases respectively, with 5 bases between them. Germline CDR1 and CDR2: SGHAT and FQNNGV. Here the CDR3 reads CASSLDRDYGYTF. CDR3 in DNA: TGTGCCAGCAGCTTAGACAGGGACTATGGCTACACCTTC.

Only a few counts were recorded for this clone. V and J are TRBV10-1 and TRBJ2-1; perhaps TRBD2 as D (5 bases). The CDR3 spans 12 residues. V lost 4 bases, J lost 5 bases, and 6 bases lay in between. Germline CDR1 reads WNHNN; CDR2 reads SYGVQD (reference sequence). The CDR3 sequence: CASSGLNNEQFF. In DNA form, the CDR3 reads TGCGCCAGCAGTGGACTAAACAATGAGCAGTTCTTC.

This rearrangement joins TRBV4-1 to TRBJ1-3; D remains unclear. The CDR3 has 17 residues. Germline assignment: CDR1 MGHRA and CDR2 YSYEKL. V was cut by 4 bases and J by 1 base, with 17 bases left in between. CDR3 coding DNA: TGCGCCAGCAGCCTCAAAACCGGGCCAAGATCTGGAAACACCATATATTTT. It yields the protein CASSLKTGPRSGNTIYF.

This chain links TRBV5-4 with TRBJ2-1, with 12 bases fitting TRBD2. V lost 4 bases to trimming and J lost 0 bases; unmatched junction nucleotides: 8. Germline V gene lookup returns CDR1 SGHNT and CDR2 YYREEE (reference sequence). This CDR3 region has 18 residues. The CDR3 reads CASSQGLAGPSSYNEQFF. CDR3 DNA sequence: TGTGCCAGCAGCCAAGGACTAGCGGGGCCCAGCTCCTACAATGAGCAGTTCTTC.

The CDR3 here is CASSLVGGDEQYF. CDR3 DNA: TGTGCCAGCAGCTTAGTAGGGGGTGACGAGCAGTACTTC. The chain couples TRBV11-2 to TRBJ2-7; D is possibly TRBD1 (6 bases). The CDR3 has 13 amino acids. CDR1 is SGHAT, CDR2 FQNNGV, per germline. Trimming pared 1 base from V and 5 bases from J, leaving 9 bases between.

The chain is built from TRBV6-5 and TRBJ1-3, with D possibly being TRBD1 (5 bases). This CDR3 is 15 amino acids long. From germline, CDR1 is MNHEY and CDR2 SVGAGI. Between the trimmed V and J ends, which lost 5 bases and 4 bases, there was a span of 15 bases. The CDR3 bases are TGTGCCAGCAGTCCGGGGGTCCTCTTCGGAAACACCATATATTTT. Translating it yields CASSPGVLFGNTIYF.

The chain recombines TRBV2 with TRBJ1-4; D ambiguous. Between the trimmed V and J ends, which lost 3 bases and 7 bases, there was a span of 6 bases. Germline CDR1 reads SNHLY; CDR2 reads FYNNEI. This CDR3 comprises 12 residues. The CDR3 spells CASSDLGEKLFF. The CDR3 DNA sequence: TGTGCCAGCAGTGATTTGGGTGAAAAACTGTTTTTT.

This clone has a handful of counts. The rearrangement uses TRBV10-3 and TRBJ1-6; TRBD1 agrees at 9 bases. Germline trimming cut 10 bases from V and 9 bases from J; bases unmatched to any gene: 7. Germline V CDR1 and CDR2: ENHRY, SYGVKD. The CDR3 contains 13 residues. The CDR3 nucleotides are TGTGCCACGGGGACAGGGACCAGTTCACCCCTCCACTTT. It specifies CATGTGTSSPLHF.

The V and J genes are TRBV7-8 and TRBJ2-3, with 15 bases aligning to TRBD2. V gave up 5 bases and J gave up 0 bases; unmatched junction bases: 6. This CDR3 region has 18 residues. CDR1 SGHVS and CDR2 FQNEAQ come from the germline V gene. The CDR3 loop is CASSTRTSGRASTDTQYF. The CDR3 nucleotides are TGTGCCAGCAGCACCCGGACTAGCGGGAGGGCTAGCACAGATACGCAGTATTTT.

The rearrangement uses TRBV5-6 and TRBJ2-1, with 7 bases aligning to TRBD1. Germline values: CDR1 SGHDT, CDR2 YYEEEE. The trim removed 3 bases at V and 0 bases at J, leaving 6 bases unmatched. The length of the CDR3 is 16 residues. The CDR3 region has the DNA TGTGCCAGCAGCTCTAACAGGGGAAGCTCCTACAATGAGCAGTTCTTC. Protein: CASSSNRGSSYNEQFF.

CDR3 sequence (DNA): TGTGCCAGCAGTGCTACAGGGACGGGTACGCAGTATTTT. Translating gives CASSATGTGTQYF. The chain couples TRBV6-1 to TRBJ2-3, with D perhaps TRBD1 (6 bases). The V and J ends lost 4 bases and 8 bases respectively, with 13 bases between them. CDR1 is MNHNS and CDR2 is SASEGT in the germline V gene. The CDR3 length is 13 residues.

The chain combines TRBV18 with TRBJ2-4, with 9 bases fitting TRBD1. Germline CDR1 is KGHSH and CDR2 is LQKENI. This CDR3 comprises 16 residues. V lost 7 bases and J lost 6; bases outside the gene matches: 13. The CDR3 sequence is CASLTDAGTGTNIQYF. The CDR3 coding sequence is TGTGCCAGCTTAACGGACGCCGGGACAGGGACAAACATTCAGTACTTC.

The chain recombines TRBV5-1 with TRBJ2-5; tentatively, D is TRBD2 (5 bases). V was shortened by 2 bases and J by 4 bases, with 15 bases between the two germline ends. There are 15 residues in the CDR3. The V gene's germline CDR1 is SGHRS and CDR2 YFSETQ. CDR3 sequence reads: CASSLMSGVAETQYF. CDR3 in DNA: TGCGCCAGCAGCTTAATGAGCGGTGTTGCAGAGACCCAGTACTTC.

The CDR3 coding sequence is TGCGCCAGCAGCTTCACAGGGAACTACGAGCAGTACTTC. Translating gives CASSFTGNYEQYF. The gene calls are TRBV5-1 and TRBJ2-7; D is possibly TRBD1 (6 bases). CDR1 SGHRS and CDR2 YFSETQ come from the germline V gene. The CDR3 runs to 13 residues. The V and J ends lost 2 bases and 3 bases respectively, with 9 bases between them. The full variable domain, completed using reference TRBV5-1 and TRBJ2-7, is KAGVTQTPRYLIKTRGQQVTLSCSPISGHRSVSWYQQTPGQGLQFLFEYFSETQRNKGNFPGRFSGRQFSNSRSEMNVSTLELGDSALYLCASSFTGNYEQYFGPGTRLTVT.

The CDR3 spells CASSLTITGQGLGSYNSPLHF. CDR3 DNA sequence: TGTGCCAGCAGTCTTACAATAACGGGACAGGGTCTCGGCTCCTATAATTCACCCCTCCACTTT. V is TRBV6-9 and J is TRBJ1-6; 9 positions match TRBD1. This CDR3 is built from 21 residues. Germline CDR1 MNHGY, CDR2 SVAAGI. Trimming cost V 5 bases and J 0 bases; bases outside gene matches: 17.

This rearrangement joins TRBV15 to TRBJ1-1, with D unclear. The CDR3 is 14 residues long. Germline values: CDR1 LNHNV, CDR2 YYDKDF (reference sequence). The V end was cut by 2 bases, the J end by 1 base, with 8 bases between. CDR3 sequence reads: CATSRPQENTEAFF. CDR3 in DNA: TGTGCCACCAGCAGACCCCAGGAGAACACTGAAGCTTTCTTT. Full variable domain (rest looked up from reference TRBV15 and TRBJ1-1): DAMVIQNPRYQVTQFGKPVTLSCSQTLNHNVMYWYQQKSSQAPKLLFHYYDKDFNNEADTPDNFQSRRPNTSFCFLDIRSPGLGDTAMYLCATSRPQENTEAFFGQGTRLTVV.

This sequence joins TRBV15 and TRBJ2-2, with 7 bases matching TRBD2. After removal of 3 bases from V and 6 bases from J, the junction contained 16 bases not matched to a gene. Germline V gene data show CDR1 as LNHNV and CDR2 as YYDKDF (reference sequence). There are 18 residues in the CDR3. The CDR3 reads CATSSDSVGGTRPGELFF. CDR3 in DNA: TGTGCCACCAGCAGCGACTCGGTCGGGGGGACTCGTCCCGGGGAGCTGTTTTTT.